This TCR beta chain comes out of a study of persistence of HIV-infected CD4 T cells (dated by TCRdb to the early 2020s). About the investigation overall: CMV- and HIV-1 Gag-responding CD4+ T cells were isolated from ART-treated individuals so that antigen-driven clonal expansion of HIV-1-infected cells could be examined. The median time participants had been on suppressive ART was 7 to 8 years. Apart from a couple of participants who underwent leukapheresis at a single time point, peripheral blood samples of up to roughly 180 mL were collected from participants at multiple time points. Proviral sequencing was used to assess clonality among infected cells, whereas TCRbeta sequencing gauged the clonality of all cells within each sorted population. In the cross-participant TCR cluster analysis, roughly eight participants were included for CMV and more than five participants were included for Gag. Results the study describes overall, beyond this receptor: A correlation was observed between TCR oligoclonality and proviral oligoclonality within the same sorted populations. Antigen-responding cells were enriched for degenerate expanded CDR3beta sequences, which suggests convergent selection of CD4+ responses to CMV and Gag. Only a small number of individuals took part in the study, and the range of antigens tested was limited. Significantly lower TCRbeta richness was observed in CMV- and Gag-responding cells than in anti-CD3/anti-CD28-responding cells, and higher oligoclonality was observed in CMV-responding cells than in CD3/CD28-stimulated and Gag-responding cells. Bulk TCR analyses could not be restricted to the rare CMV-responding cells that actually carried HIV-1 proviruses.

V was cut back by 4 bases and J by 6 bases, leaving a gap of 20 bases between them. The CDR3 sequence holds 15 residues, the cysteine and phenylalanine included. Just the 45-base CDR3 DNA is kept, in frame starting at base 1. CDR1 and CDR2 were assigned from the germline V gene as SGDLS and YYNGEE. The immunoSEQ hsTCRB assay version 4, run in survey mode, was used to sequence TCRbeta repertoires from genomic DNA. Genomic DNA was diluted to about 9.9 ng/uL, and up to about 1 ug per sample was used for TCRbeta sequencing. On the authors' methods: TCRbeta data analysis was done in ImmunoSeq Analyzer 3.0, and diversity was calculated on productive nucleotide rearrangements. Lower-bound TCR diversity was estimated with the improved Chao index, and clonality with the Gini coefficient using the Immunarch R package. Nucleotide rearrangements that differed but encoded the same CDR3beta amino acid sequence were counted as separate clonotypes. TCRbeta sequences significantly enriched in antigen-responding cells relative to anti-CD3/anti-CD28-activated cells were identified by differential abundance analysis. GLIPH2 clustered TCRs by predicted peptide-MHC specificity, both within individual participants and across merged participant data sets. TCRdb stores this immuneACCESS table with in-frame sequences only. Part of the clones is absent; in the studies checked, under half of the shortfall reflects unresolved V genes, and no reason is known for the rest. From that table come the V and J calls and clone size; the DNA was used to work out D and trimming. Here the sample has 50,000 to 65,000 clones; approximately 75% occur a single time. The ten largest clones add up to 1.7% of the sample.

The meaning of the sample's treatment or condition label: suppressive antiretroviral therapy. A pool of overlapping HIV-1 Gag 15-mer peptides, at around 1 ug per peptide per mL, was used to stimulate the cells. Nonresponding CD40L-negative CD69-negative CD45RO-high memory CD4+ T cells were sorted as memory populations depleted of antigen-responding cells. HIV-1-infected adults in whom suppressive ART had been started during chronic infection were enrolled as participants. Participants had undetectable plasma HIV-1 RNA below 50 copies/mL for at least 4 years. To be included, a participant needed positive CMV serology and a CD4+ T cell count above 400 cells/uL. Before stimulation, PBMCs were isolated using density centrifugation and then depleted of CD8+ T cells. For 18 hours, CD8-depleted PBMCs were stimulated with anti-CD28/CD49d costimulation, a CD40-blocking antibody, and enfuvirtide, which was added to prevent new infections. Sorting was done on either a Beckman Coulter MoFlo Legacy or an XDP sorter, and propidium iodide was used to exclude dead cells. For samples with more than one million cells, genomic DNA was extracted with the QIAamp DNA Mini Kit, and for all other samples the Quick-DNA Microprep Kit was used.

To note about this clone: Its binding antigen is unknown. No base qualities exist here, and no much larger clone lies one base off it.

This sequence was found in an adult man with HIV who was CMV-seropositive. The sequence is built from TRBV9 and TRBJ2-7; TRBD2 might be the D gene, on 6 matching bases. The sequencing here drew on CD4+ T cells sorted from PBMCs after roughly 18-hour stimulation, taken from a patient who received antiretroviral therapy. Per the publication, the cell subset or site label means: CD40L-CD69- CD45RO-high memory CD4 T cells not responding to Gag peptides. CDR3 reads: CASSPQPGRLSEQYF. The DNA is TGTGCCAGCAGCCCCCAACCCGGGAGATTGTCCGAGCAGTACTTC.